The T cell receptor (beta chain) described here comes from a study of metastatic and nonmetastatic thyroid tumors. Turning to the study itself: From malignant and benign thyroid patients, repertoires in blood and in tumor or nodule tissue were compared. The study, taken as a whole, reports: Reports indicated that malignant thyroid tumors showed significantly higher TCR beta diversity than benign nodules did, in blood and tumor.

At least ten counts were recorded for this clone. Its antigen is as yet unknown. All patients reached thyroid surgery having received no treatment beforehand. Trimming cost V 3 bases and J 9 bases; bases outside gene matches: 1. Germline lookup yields CDR1 MRHNA and CDR2 SNTAGT. The CDR3 extends over 13 amino acids. TCRdb called clones again from the PCR reads with MiXCR. The top ten hold roughly 5.1% of the sample, which has about 24,000 clones, approximately 19% seen once. The sample was blood. The receptor was isolated from a male donor with papillary thyroid cancer or a benign thyroid nodule (not recorded which). Some clones in this sample may be carry-over from other donors' samples. This chain links TRBV6-4 with TRBJ2-1, with 11 bases aligning to TRBD2. The CDR3 reads CASSETSGTEQFF. The CDR3 DNA reads as TGTGCCAGCAGTGAGACTAGCGGGACTGAGCAGTTCTTC.